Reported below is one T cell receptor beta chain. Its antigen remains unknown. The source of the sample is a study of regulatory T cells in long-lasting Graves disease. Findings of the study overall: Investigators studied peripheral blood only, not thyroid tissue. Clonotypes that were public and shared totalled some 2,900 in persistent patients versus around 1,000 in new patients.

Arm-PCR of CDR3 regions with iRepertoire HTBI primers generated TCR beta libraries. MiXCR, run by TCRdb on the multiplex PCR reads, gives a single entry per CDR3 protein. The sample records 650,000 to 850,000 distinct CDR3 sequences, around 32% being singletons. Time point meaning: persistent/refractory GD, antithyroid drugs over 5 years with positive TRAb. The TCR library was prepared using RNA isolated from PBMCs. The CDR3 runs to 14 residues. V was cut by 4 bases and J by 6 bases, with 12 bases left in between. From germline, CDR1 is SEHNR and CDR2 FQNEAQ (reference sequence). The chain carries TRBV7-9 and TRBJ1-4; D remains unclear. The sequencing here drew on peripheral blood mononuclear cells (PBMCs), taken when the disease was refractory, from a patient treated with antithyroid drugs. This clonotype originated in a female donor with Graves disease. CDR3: CASSSQPDDEKLFF. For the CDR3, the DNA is TGTGCCAGCAGCTCCCAACCCGATGATGAAAAACTGTTTTTT.